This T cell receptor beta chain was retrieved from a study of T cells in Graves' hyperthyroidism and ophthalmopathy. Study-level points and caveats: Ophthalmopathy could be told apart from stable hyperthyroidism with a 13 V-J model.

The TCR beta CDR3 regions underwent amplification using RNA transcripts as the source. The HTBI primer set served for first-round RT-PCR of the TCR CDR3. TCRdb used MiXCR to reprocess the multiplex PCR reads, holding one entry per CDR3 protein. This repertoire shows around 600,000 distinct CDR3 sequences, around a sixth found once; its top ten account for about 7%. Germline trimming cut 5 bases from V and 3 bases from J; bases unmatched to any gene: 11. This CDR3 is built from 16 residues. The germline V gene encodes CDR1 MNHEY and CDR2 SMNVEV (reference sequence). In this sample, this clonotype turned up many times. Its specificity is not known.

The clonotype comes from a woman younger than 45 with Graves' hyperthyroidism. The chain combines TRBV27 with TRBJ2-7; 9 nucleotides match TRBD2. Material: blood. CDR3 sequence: CASSHDYSGRYYEQYF. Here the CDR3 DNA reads TGTGCCAGCAGTCATGACTATAGCGGGAGATACTACGAGCAGTACTTC.